A single sample gave rise to the 30 T cell receptor beta chains below, sequenced in a study of cytomegalovirus exposure and HLA in healthy donors. This table comes from immunoSEQ multiplex PCR, and its TCRdb copy is limited to in-frame clones, with some not included. The sample holds hundreds of thousands of clones, more than 80% seen once. Specimen: PBMCs. These receptors were collected from a woman aged 18-29 years in good health and CMV-seronegative.

The chain employs TRBV15 and TRBJ2-2; 9 positions agree with TRBD1. The CDR3 contains 15 residues. J was trimmed by 4 bases and V by 6 bases; bases with no gene match: 6. Germline V gene sequence: CDR1 LNHNV, CDR2 YYDKDF (reference sequence). As DNA, the CDR3 is TGTGCCACCAGGGACAGGGGAGTGAGCACCGGGGAGCTGTTTTTT. It yields the protein CATRDRGVSTGELFF.

The V gene is TRBV7-9, the J gene TRBJ2-5, with 16 bases fitting TRBD2. The CDR3 totals 15 residues. The J segment lost 3 bases and the V segment lost 5 bases, leaving 0 bases of the junction unmatched. The germline V gene encodes CDR1 SEHNR and CDR2 FQNEAQ (reference sequence). The CDR3 is CASSGTSGREETQYF. The DNA for the CDR3 is TGTGCCAGCAGCGGGACTAGCGGGAGGGAAGAGACCCAGTACTTC.

This clone is a singleton in its sample. This rearrangement joins TRBV4-1 to TRBJ1-2; D possibly corresponds to TRBD1 (5 bases). Germline CDR1 and CDR2: MGHRA and YSYEKL. This CDR3 comprises 15 residues. V shed 3 bases and J shed 1 base, with 12 bases lying between them. This CDR3 is CASSHRQTLNYGYTF. CDR3 nucleotide sequence: TGCGCCAGCAGCCACAGACAGACACTTAACTATGGCTACACCTTC.

The chain carries TRBV5-8 and TRBJ2-2; TRBD1 matches 11 bases. Germline CDR1 and CDR2: SGHTS and YDEGEE. This CDR3 spans 16 amino acids. J was trimmed by 5 bases and V by 5 bases; bases with no gene match: 8. This CDR3 is CASRLGQGARTGELFF. Here the CDR3 DNA reads TGTGCCAGCAGATTAGGACAGGGGGCGCGGACCGGGGAGCTGTTTTTT.

This chain connects TRBV5-6 to TRBJ1-2, with D possibly matching TRBD1 (5 bases). The germline V gene encodes CDR1 SGHDT and CDR2 YYEEEE. Trimming pared 0 bases from V and 8 bases from J, leaving 11 bases between. The CDR3 totals 13 residues. The CDR3 sequence is CASSLDGAGGYTF. Written as DNA, the CDR3 is TGTGCCAGCAGCTTGGATGGGGCGGGAGGCTACACCTTC. Full variable domain (remainder filled in from reference TRBV5-6 and TRBJ1-2): DAGVTQSPTHLIKTRGQQVTLRCSPKSGHDTVSWYQQALGQGPQFIFQYYEEEERQRGNFPDRFSGHQFPNYSSELNVNALLLGDSALYLCASSLDGAGGYTFGSGTRLTVV.

This CDR3 reads CAWKGDPDTQYF. CDR3 sequence (DNA): TGTGCCTGGAAGGGAGATCCAGATACGCAGTATTTT. The rearrangement joins TRBV30 to TRBJ2-3; TRBD2 is a possible D gene (5 bases). The CDR3 is 12 amino acids. Germline loops: CDR1 GTSNPN, CDR2 SVGIG (reference sequence). Trimming stripped 4 bases from V and 4 bases from J, with 9 bases between.

The V call is TRBV28, the J call TRBJ1-6; 10 bases are shared with TRBD1. Germline lookup yields CDR1 MDHEN and CDR2 SYDVKM. This CDR3 comprises 18 residues. V gave up 6 bases and J gave up 6 bases; unmatched junction bases: 14. The CDR3 bases are TGTGCCAGCAGCCTGGACAGGGGGACTGCGTGGGGTAATTCACCCCTCCACTTT. Amino acid sequence: CASSLDRGTAWGNSPLHF.

V usage is TRBV11-1 and J usage is TRBJ2-1, with 12 bases matching TRBD2. Germline CDR1 is SGHAT and CDR2 is FQDESV (reference sequence). This CDR3 has 17 amino acids. The V and J ends lost 6 bases and 8 bases, in that order; junction bases with no gene match: 14. The CDR3 bases are TGTGCCAGCAGGCTCCCGATGGGGCTAGCGGGAGGGGATGAGCAGTTCTTC. This gives the protein CASRLPMGLAGGDEQFF.

The chain employs TRBV28 and TRBJ2-7, with TRBD1 matching 10 bases. Per germline, CDR1 MDHEN and CDR2 SYDVKM. The CDR3 runs to 13 residues. Trimming removed 6 bases from V and 3 bases from J; junction bases left unmatched: 2. CDR3 coding DNA: TGTGCCAGCAGGGGGACAGGGGTCTACGAGCAGTACTTC. This gives the protein CASRGTGVYEQYF.

V usage is TRBV5-1 and J usage is TRBJ2-5; 9 nucleotides align to TRBD1. The CDR3 contains 17 residues. J lost 1 base, V lost 0 bases, and 7 bases had no gene match. Germline CDR1 reads SGHRS; CDR2 reads YFSETQ. The CDR3 reads CASSLVGTGRVQETQYF. The DNA of the CDR3 is TGCGCCAGCAGCTTGGTCGGGACAGGGAGAGTCCAAGAGACCCAGTACTTC.

The chain links TRBV9 to TRBJ1-2, with 11 positions matching TRBD1. Germline CDR1 and CDR2: SGDLS and YYNGEE. The CDR3 is made up of 17 amino acids. The J segment lost 3 bases and the V segment lost 3 bases, leaving 10 bases of the junction unmatched. The CDR3 DNA follows: TGTGCCAGCAGCGCAGGGACCAGGACAGGGGGCTACTATGGCTACACCTTC. Its translation: CASSAGTRTGGYYGYTF.

J is TRBJ1-3 and V is TRBV7-6, with a tentative D call TRBD1 (5 bases). With 7 bases removed from V and 0 bases from J, the gap between germline ends came to 10 bases. Germline CDR1 and CDR2: SGHVS and FNYEAQ. This CDR3 has 14 residues. CDR3 sequence (DNA): TGTGCCAGCACCCAAGACAGCTCTGGAAACACCATATATTTT. This codes for CASTQDSSGNTIYF.

The chain uses TRBV27 and TRBJ2-2, with D possibly being TRBD2 (5 bases). CDR1 and CDR2 (germline): MNHEY, SMNVEV (reference sequence). This CDR3 is built from 15 residues. With 5 bases removed from V and 6 bases from J, the gap between germline ends came to 16 bases. DNA of the CDR3: TGTGCCAGCAGTGTAGGGAGCAACCCAGCCGGGGAGCTGTTTTTT. Encoded protein: CASSVGSNPAGELFF.

The rearrangement links TRBV11-2 to TRBJ1-2; D unresolved. Germline CDR1 SGHAT, CDR2 FQNNGV. The CDR3 sequence is 15 residues long. V was pared by 1 base and J by 8 bases, with 17 bases between. The CDR3 DNA sequence: TGTGCCAGCAGCTTAGGAGGCCTGGAGGCGGTGGGCTACACCTTC. As protein: CASSLGGLEAVGYTF.

As to this clone: Other DNA sequences in this sample translate to the same CDR3. The chain carries TRBV7-9 and TRBJ2-5, with D tentatively TRBD1 (6 bases). CDR3 length: 13 residues. Looked up from germline, CDR1 is SEHNR and CDR2 is FQNEAQ (reference sequence). The V gene lost 4 bases and the J gene lost 0 bases, with 6 bases spanning the gap. CDR3 protein: CASSWTDQETQYF. CDR3 sequence (DNA): TGTGCCAGCAGCTGGACAGACCAAGAGACCCAGTACTTC.

The chain joins TRBV4-2 to TRBJ2-1, with TRBD2 as a possible D gene (5 bases). The CDR3 contains 16 residues. Germline values: CDR1 LGHNA, CDR2 YNFKEQ. The ends were cut back, 0 bases at V and 2 bases at J, with 11 bases in the middle. CDR3 loop: CASSQDVDWAYNEQFF. DNA of the CDR3: TGTGCCAGCAGCCAAGATGTGGACTGGGCCTACAATGAGCAGTTCTTC.

The chain recombines TRBV27 with TRBJ2-1; 7 bases line up with TRBD1. V lost 1 base and J lost 2; bases outside the gene matches: 5. The CDR3 totals 16 residues. Germline CDR1 reads MNHEY; CDR2 reads SMNVEV (reference sequence). The CDR3 region is CASSLYGTAAYNEQFF. The DNA for the CDR3 is TGTGCCAGCAGTTTATATGGGACAGCCGCCTACAATGAGCAGTTCTTC.

J is TRBJ2-4 and V is TRBV2; 7 bases match TRBD1. CDR1 and CDR2 from the germline V gene are SNHLY and FYNNEI. The CDR3 consists of 16 residues. The V gene end was trimmed by 3 bases and the J gene end by 0 bases; junction bases not matched to a gene: 5. The CDR3 nucleotides read TGTGCCAGCAGTGATGGACAGGCCTTAGCCAAAAACATTCAGTACTTC. Amino acids: CASSDGQALAKNIQYF.

This chain links TRBV18 with TRBJ2-7; tentative D call: TRBD2 (5 bases). V lost 2 bases and J lost 2, with 7 bases in between. The germline V gene has CDR1 KGHSH and CDR2 LQKENI. The CDR3 loop spans 13 amino acids. This chain's CDR3 is CASSPSGPYEQYF. The CDR3 DNA reads TGTGCCAGCTCACCAAGCGGTCCCTACGAGCAGTACTTC.

For the CDR3, the DNA is TGCGCCAGCAGCTTGGCTGCGGGCTCTGGAAACACCATATATTTT. Its translation is CASSLAAGSGNTIYF. The rearrangement joins TRBV5-1 to TRBJ1-3; no definite D call. The germline CDR1 and CDR2 sequences are SGHRS and YFSETQ. This CDR3 contains 15 residues. V gave up 0 bases and J gave up 0 bases, with 7 bases separating them.

This clone has more than one count but fewer than ten. The chain recombines TRBV29-1 with TRBJ1-2; no clear D. This CDR3 is 15 amino acids long. CDR1 is SQVTM, CDR2 ANQGSEA, per germline. Deletions cut 4 bases from V and 4 bases from J, with 19 bases between. DNA of the CDR3: TGCAGCGTTGTAACCCTAGGTAGGGAGGCCTATGGCTACACCTTC. Protein product: CSVVTLGREAYGYTF.

The chain has TRBV6-1 and TRBJ2-3, with 8 bases matching TRBD2. Germline CDR1 is MNHNS and CDR2 is SASEGT. This CDR3 region has 15 residues. V was pared by 1 base and J by 5 bases, with 5 bases of the junction left unmatched. The CDR3 is CASSEGGTSRDTQYF. The CDR3 coding sequence is TGTGCCAGCAGTGAAGGGGGGACTAGTAGAGATACGCAGTATTTT.

This chain uses TRBV27 with TRBJ1-1, with D perhaps matching TRBD1 (5 bases). The V gene's germline CDR1 is MNHEY and CDR2 SMNVEV (reference sequence). This CDR3 has 14 amino acids. The germline V and J ends were trimmed by 3 bases and 0 bases, with 8 bases remaining between them. CDR3 sequence (DNA): TGTGCCAGCAGTTTCAGGGTCTTGAACACTGAAGCTTTCTTT. Translated: CASSFRVLNTEAFF.

The rearrangement joins TRBV25-1 to TRBJ2-3, with TRBD2 matching over 8 bases. The trim removed 5 bases at V and 1 base at J, leaving 5 bases unmatched. Germline CDR1 is MGHDK and CDR2 is SYGVNS. The CDR3 runs to 15 residues. The CDR3 DNA reads TGTGCCAGCAGTAAGGGACTAGGAGGCACAGATACGCAGTATTTT. This encodes CASSKGLGGTDTQYF.

The V gene is TRBV28, the J gene TRBJ2-7; 9 bases map to TRBD1. There are 16 residues in the CDR3. CDR1 MDHEN and CDR2 SYDVKM come from the germline V gene. J gave up 1 base and V 6 bases, and 10 bases lay outside the gene matches. The CDR3 reads CASSPRPGQGSYEQYF. The CDR3 DNA reads TGTGCCAGCAGCCCCCGACCGGGACAGGGATCCTACGAGCAGTACTTC.

In regard to this clone: In the same sample, other DNA sequences code for this CDR3. The chain is built from TRBV29-1 and TRBJ2-2; 7 nucleotides line up with TRBD2. Germline V gene data show CDR1 as SQVTM and CDR2 as ANQGSEA. The V and J ends lost 3 bases and 0 bases, in that order; junction bases with no gene match: 1. The CDR3 totals 14 residues. CDR3 coding DNA: TGCAGCGTTGAGGCGGGGGCGAACACCGGGGAGCTGTTTTTT. Translated: CSVEAGANTGELFF.

V gene TRBV9 combines with J gene TRBJ2-5; tentative D call: TRBD2 (6 bases). Germline CDR1 reads SGDLS; CDR2 reads YYNGEE. With 0 bases removed from V and 9 bases from J, the gap between germline ends came to 18 bases. This CDR3 region has 15 residues. The CDR3 nucleotides are TGTGCCAGCAGCGTAGGAGGAGGGTTAGATATGGCCCAGTACTTC. Translating it yields CASSVGGGLDMAQYF.

The chain carries TRBV27 and TRBJ1-1; TRBD1 matches 7 bases. Germline CDR1 is MNHEY and CDR2 is SMNVEV (reference sequence). The CDR3 runs 14 residues. J lost 5 bases, V lost 6 bases, and 9 bases had no gene match. The CDR3, as DNA: TGTGCCAGCAGCCGCAAAGGGGGCTGGACTGAAGCTTTCTTT. It codes for CASSRKGGWTEAFF.

This clone was counted only a few times. The chain recombines TRBV27 with TRBJ2-7; 7 bases agree with TRBD2. Germline CDR1 reads MNHEY; CDR2 reads SMNVEV (reference sequence). The CDR3 extends over 15 amino acids. V lost 4 bases, J lost 5 bases, and 11 bases stayed unmatched. The CDR3 DNA sequence: TGTGCCAGCAGTTCTAGCGGAGAGGGGCCCGACGAGCAGTACTTC. This encodes CASSSSGEGPDEQYF.

The V and J genes are TRBV6-1 and TRBJ2-3, with TRBD2 matching 10 bases. CDR1 is MNHNS, CDR2 SASEGT, per germline. Trimming at V came to 4 bases and at J to 5 bases, leaving 15 bases not matched to a gene. The CDR3 length is 18 residues. The DNA of the CDR3 is TGTGCCAGCAGTGCACCCACGGGGGTAGCGGGAGGTCGAGATACGCAGTATTTT. Translating it yields CASSAPTGVAGGRDTQYF.